A selection of T cell receptor beta chains follows, all from one sample in a study of blood T cell repertoires in COVID-19. This table comes from immunoSEQ multiplex PCR, and its TCRdb copy is limited to in-frame clones, with some not included. The sample lists 250,000 to 300,000 clones, about 86% seen once, with 5.7% in the top ten. Sequenced input: peripheral blood. These receptors all come from a man older than 75 with acute or convalescent COVID-19. The CDR3 runs from the conserved cysteine through the conserved F or W. The D gene is left open where the match is weak. Part of the rows lack a size; the others show once, few, many or a class for expanded clones.

v_call	d_call	clone_size	j_call	cdr3_aa	cdr3_nt
TRBV27	.	.	TRBJ2-3	CASSLWASAMGHGDTQYF	TGTGCCAGCAGTTTGTGGGCTAGCGCCATGGGGCACGGAGATACGCAGTATTTT
TRBV9	.	.	TRBJ1-1	CASSLVGGGNTEAFF	TGTGCCAGCAGCCTGGTCGGGGGAGGGAACACTGAAGCTTTCTTT
TRBV7-3	TRBD1	.	TRBJ2-2	CASSIGTGLSGELFF	TGTGCCAGCAGCATAGGGACAGGGCTAAGCGGGGAGCTGTTTTTT
TRBV19	.	.	TRBJ1-4	CASERGTNEKLFF	TGTGCCAGCGAAAGGGGTACTAATGAAAAACTGTTTTTT
TRBV28	.	many	TRBJ2-7	CASSRPTPSEQYF	TGTGCCAGCAGTCGTCCGACTCCTTCGGAGCAGTACTTC
TRBV30	TRBD1	.	TRBJ2-2	CAWAKQGLGELFF	TGTGCCTGGGCGAAACAGGGGCTCGGGGAGCTGTTTTTT
TRBV20-1	TRBD1	.	TRBJ1-2	CSASPLNPGTGSNYGYTF	TGCAGTGCTAGTCCACTTAACCCCGGGACAGGGTCCAACTATGGCTACACCTTC
TRBV5-8	.	.	TRBJ2-3	CASSFPGSGGSTDTQYF	TGTGCCAGCAGCTTCCCTGGGTCCGGCGGGAGCACAGATACGCAGTATTTT
TRBV9	TRBD2	.	TRBJ2-2	CASSAGTRRGGELFF	TGTGCCAGCAGCGCCGGGACTAGGAGGGGCGGGGAGCTGTTTTTT
TRBV5-5	.	.	TRBJ1-5	CASSLGHGGSTAQHF	TGTGCCAGCAGCTTGGGCCATGGAGGGAGTACGGCCCAGCATTTT